This T cell receptor beta chain derives from a study of blood T cells in healthy people across ages. V dropped 0 bases and J dropped 0 bases, with 12 bases sitting between them. The CDR3 sequence is 17 residues long. For the second PCR, which ran for about 6 to 12 cycles, a sample-barcoded 5' primer and a J-beta primer mix were used. Each CDR3 protein is one row after TCRdb ran MiXCR on the 5' RACE reads. Of 1.4 million or so distinct CDR3 sequences in the sample, approximately 39% were seen once. This clonotype showed up just a few times. Sequencing input: blood. This TCR derives from a woman younger than 35 in good health. V usage is TRBV12-3 or TRBV12-4 and J usage is TRBJ1-5; possibly TRBD1 for D (5 bases). CDR3 residues: CASSLALGTRSNQPQHF. Written as DNA, the CDR3 is TGTGCCAGCAGTTTAGCTCTTGGGACTCGTAGCAATCAGCCCCAGCATTTT.